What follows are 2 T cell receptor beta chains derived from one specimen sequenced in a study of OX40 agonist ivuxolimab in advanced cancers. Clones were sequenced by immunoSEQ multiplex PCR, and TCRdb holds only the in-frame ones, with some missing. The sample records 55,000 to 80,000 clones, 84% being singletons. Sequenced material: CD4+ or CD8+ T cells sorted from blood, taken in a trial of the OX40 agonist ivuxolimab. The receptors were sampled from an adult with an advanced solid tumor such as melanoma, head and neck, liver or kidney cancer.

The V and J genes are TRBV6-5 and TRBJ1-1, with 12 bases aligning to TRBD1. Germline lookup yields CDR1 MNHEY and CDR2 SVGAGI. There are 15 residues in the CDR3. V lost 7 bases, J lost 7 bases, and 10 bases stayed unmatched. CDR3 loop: CASTLRDRGRSEAFF. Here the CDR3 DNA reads TGTGCCAGCACCTTACGGGACAGGGGGCGAAGTGAAGCTTTCTTT.

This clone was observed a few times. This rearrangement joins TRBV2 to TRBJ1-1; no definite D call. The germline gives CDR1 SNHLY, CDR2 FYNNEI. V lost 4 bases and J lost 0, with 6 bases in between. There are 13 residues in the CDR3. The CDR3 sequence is CASSVAMNTEAFF. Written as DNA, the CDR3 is TGTGCCAGCAGTGTCGCCATGAACACTGAAGCTTTCTTT.